This entry lists 28 T cell receptor beta chains sequenced from one sample in a study of T cell responses to AZD1222 COVID-19 vaccine (dated by TCRdb to about 2021). According to the study, the label for this sample's time point signals: baseline before first vaccination. Receptors were amplified or captured by the immunoSEQ multiplex PCR assay. TCRdb provides this immuneACCESS table in a form limited to in-frame rearrangements. Some clones are lacking; in checked studies, under half of them reflect an unresolved V gene, and why the rest are absent is not known. This sample gives 130,000 or so clones in total; about 90% of them show up just once. The ten largest clones add up to just under 3% of the sample. The source material was peripheral blood, sampled on day 0 of AZD1222 vaccination. Receptor source: an adult in good health.

This clone has a single count. The gene calls are TRBV3-1 (or the pseudogene TRBV3-2) and TRBJ1-1, with D maybe TRBD1 (5 bases). The CDR3 runs 15 residues. V was trimmed by 0 bases and J by 7 bases, leaving 15 bases between them. In germline, CDR1 is LGHDT, CDR2 YNNKEL (reference sequence). The CDR3 sequence: CASSQDWQRGSEAFF. The CDR3 DNA sequence: TGTGCCAGCAGCCAAGATTGGCAGAGGGGCAGTGAAGCTTTCTTT.

The chain employs TRBV7-9 and TRBJ1-2; D is possibly TRBD1 (6 bases). V lost 4 bases, J lost 1 base, and 16 bases lay in between. This CDR3 contains 16 residues. Germline CDR1 and CDR2: SEHNR and FQNEAQ (reference sequence). The CDR3: CASSSPTGHHNYGYTF. CDR3 nucleotide sequence: TGTGCCAGCAGCTCCCCGACAGGACACCATAACTATGGCTACACCTTC.

V gene TRBV11-2 combines with J gene TRBJ1-4; 10 bases map to TRBD1. Germline V gene lookup returns CDR1 SGHAT and CDR2 FQNNGV. This CDR3 region has 20 residues. V shed 0 bases and J 4 bases; nucleotides not matched to a gene: 14. The CDR3 DNA is TGTGCCAGCAGCTTAGACCCCAGAGGGACAGGGGAGGGTGGTAATGAAAAACTGTTTTTT. Its protein is CASSLDPRGTGEGGNEKLFF.

The V and J genes are TRBV9 and TRBJ2-1, with D perhaps being TRBD1 or TRBD2 (6 bases each). CDR1 SGDLS and CDR2 YYNGEE come from the germline V gene. Deletions cut 0 bases from V and 8 bases from J, with 18 bases between. The CDR3 spans 16 residues. CDR3 amino acids: CASSVVGGRSLHEQFF. CDR3 sequence (DNA): TGTGCCAGCAGCGTAGTCGGGGGCCGCAGCCTCCATGAGCAGTTCTTC. Combining the CDR3 with reference TRBV9 and TRBJ2-1 gives the whole variable domain DSGVTQTPKHLITATGQRVTLRCSPRSGDLSVYWYQQSLDQGLQFLIQYYNGEERAKGNILERFSAQQFPDLHSELNLSSLELGDSALYFCASSVVGGRSLHEQFFGPGTRLTVL.

This clone occurred once. This chain connects TRBV15 to TRBJ2-1, with TRBD1 matching 9 bases. Looked up from germline, CDR1 is LNHNV and CDR2 is YYDKDF (reference sequence). With V trimmed by 0 bases and J by 2 bases, 8 bases remained unmatched. The CDR3 is made up of 18 amino acids. Here the CDR3 DNA reads TGTGCCACCAGCAGAGACCTCTCCGGGACAGGGACCTACAATGAGCAGTTCTTC. Amino acid sequence: CATSRDLSGTGTYNEQFF.

The chain is built from TRBV30 and TRBJ2-3, with D perhaps assigned TRBD1 or TRBD2 (5 bases each). This CDR3 contains 13 residues. Trimming pared 0 bases from V and 4 bases from J, leaving 8 bases between. Germline CDR1 is GTSNPN and CDR2 is SVGIG (reference sequence). The CDR3 loop is CAWSVLGADTQYF. CDR3 nucleotides: TGTGCCTGGAGTGTACTAGGGGCAGATACGCAGTATTTT. The variable domain in full, with the rest retrieved from reference TRBV30 and TRBJ2-3, is SQTIHQWPATLVQPVGSPLSLECTVEGTSNPNLYWYRQAAGRGLQLLFYSVGIGQISSEVPQNLSASRPQDRQFILSSKKLLLSDSGFYLCAWSVLGADTQYFGPGTRLTVL.

The chain has TRBV13 and TRBJ1-2; the D is unclear. Trimming took off 3 bases at V and 3 bases at J, with 11 bases between the two ends. CDR1 is PRHDT and CDR2 is FYEKMQ in the germline V gene (reference sequence). This CDR3 region has 14 residues. The CDR3 loop reads CASSFARVDYGYTF. The CDR3 coding sequence is TGTGCCAGCAGCTTTGCTAGGGTGGACTATGGCTACACCTTC.

This clone was found once. V and J are TRBV21-1 and TRBJ1-5. TRBV21-1 is classified as a pseudogene. The CDR3 runs to 19 residues. CDR3 sequence (DNA): TGTGCCAGCAGCATAAGCGGGACGGCTAATGATGGGGGCAATCAGCCCCAGCATTTT. Protein: CASSISGTANDGGNQPQHF.

V gene TRBV23-1 combines with J gene TRBJ1-5; maybe TRBD1 (6 bases). TRBV23-1 is filed as an ORF, its function uncertain. The CDR3 is 15 amino acids. The V gene lost 1 base and the J gene lost 2 bases, with 9 bases spanning the gap. Written as DNA, the CDR3 is TGCGCCAGCAGTCAATTCAGGGGTGGCAATCAGCCCCAGCATTTT. Translated, it gives CASSQFRGGNQPQHF.

The rearrangement uses TRBV24-1 and TRBJ2-5; D perhaps matches TRBD1 (5 bases). The V gene lost 2 bases and the J gene lost 1 base, with 10 bases spanning the gap. Per the germline V gene, CDR1 is KGHDR and CDR2 is SFDVKD. The CDR3 is 15 residues long. The CDR3 spells CATSDSRQTQETQYF. The CDR3 nucleotides read TGTGCCACCAGTGATTCCCGACAGACCCAAGAGACCCAGTACTTC.

This rearrangement joins TRBV4-2 to TRBJ1-2; weak D call: TRBD1 (6 bases). CDR1 and CDR2 from the germline V gene are LGHNA and YNFKEQ. V lost 7 bases and J lost 1, with 22 bases in between. This CDR3 has 17 amino acids. The chain's CDR3 is CASTQQHTGQINYGYTF. CDR3 in DNA: TGTGCCAGCACCCAGCAGCATACAGGACAGATTAACTATGGCTACACCTTC.

In this sample, this clone turned up once. The chain links TRBV4-1 to TRBJ1-1; D uncertain. With 2 bases removed from V and 5 bases from J, the gap between germline ends came to 12 bases. Germline CDR1 MGHRA, CDR2 YSYEKL. The CDR3 is 14 amino acids. The CDR3 here is CASSQSQPPTEAFF. The DNA for the CDR3 is TGCGCCAGCAGCCAAAGTCAGCCTCCAACTGAAGCTTTCTTT.

This chain uses TRBV5-4 with TRBJ2-2; unclear D gene. Germline-derived CDR1 and CDR2 are SGHNT and YYREEE (reference sequence). CDR3 length: 13 residues. V shed 3 bases and J shed 5 bases, with 8 bases lying between them. CDR3 coding DNA: TGTGCCAGCAGCTCTAGTAGTACCGGGGAGCTGTTTTTT. Protein product: CASSSSSTGELFF.

CDR3 loop: CASSLGGGPYNEQFF. The CDR3 nucleotides read TGTGCCAGCAGCTTAGGCGGGGGCCCGTACAATGAGCAGTTCTTC. The gene calls are TRBV7-2 and TRBJ2-1, with a tentative D call TRBD2 (7 bases). The germline V gene has CDR1 SGHTA and CDR2 FQGNSA. This CDR3 contains 15 residues. V was clipped by 1 base and J by 4 bases, with 11 bases between them. Full variable domain (missing parts from reference TRBV7-2 and TRBJ2-1): GAGVSQSPSNKVTEKGKDVELRCDPISGHTALYWYRQSLGQGLEFLIYFQGNSAPDKSGLPSDRFSAERTGGSVSTLTIQRTQQEDSAVYLCASSLGGGPYNEQFFGPGTRLTVL.

This chain joins TRBV5-4 and TRBJ2-1; the match to TRBD2 covers 11 bases. With 1 base clipped from V and 7 bases from J, the junction kept 10 bases outside the gene matches. The CDR3 runs 17 residues. Per germline, CDR1 SGHNT and CDR2 YYREEE (reference sequence). CDR3 DNA: TGTGCCAGCAGCTTGACCAAACTAGCGGGAGAAACGAATGAGCAGTTCTTC. It specifies CASSLTKLAGETNEQFF.

The chain carries TRBV6-5 and TRBJ1-3; tentatively, D is TRBD1 (6 bases). From germline, CDR1 is MNHEY and CDR2 SVGAGI. The CDR3 is 15 residues long. V was cut by 2 bases and J by 3 bases, with 11 bases left in between. The CDR3 DNA sequence: TGTGCCAGCAGTTACGGTGGGGGCAATGGAAACACCATATATTTT. Translation gives CASSYGGGNGNTIYF.

The chain is built from TRBV28 and TRBJ2-7; D is ambiguous. Germline lookup yields CDR1 MDHEN and CDR2 SYDVKM. V was pared by 6 bases and J by 0 bases, with 15 bases between. This CDR3 comprises 15 residues. In nucleotides, the CDR3 is TGTGCCAGCAGGGCCCGCTCAGTAATCTCCTACGAGCAGTACTTC. It is translated as CASRARSVISYEQYF.

This clone occurred once. The J gene is TRBJ2-2, the V gene TRBV19; unclear D gene. The CDR3 has 16 amino acids. Germline CDR1 and CDR2: LNHDA and SQIVND (reference sequence). V was trimmed by 6 bases and J by 3 bases, leaving 17 bases between them. In nucleotides, the CDR3 is TGTGCCAGTAGGTTTGGGGTGGTGAGCGACACCGGGGAGCTGTTTTTT. It codes for CASRFGVVSDTGELFF.

V and J are TRBV4-3 and TRBJ2-2; D might be TRBD1 (7 bases). Germline V gene data show CDR1 as LGHNA and CDR2 as YSLEER. V gave up 4 bases and J gave up 5 bases, with 14 bases separating them. The CDR3 contains 15 residues. The CDR3: CASSLTGTGTGELFF. The CDR3 DNA reads TGCGCCAGCAGCCTGACAGGGACTGGGACCGGGGAGCTGTTTTTT.

The V and J genes are TRBV27 and TRBJ2-1; D not resolved. The CDR3 is 14 amino acids. Germline V gives CDR1 MNHEY, CDR2 SMNVEV (reference sequence). Trimming left V 7 bases short and J 0 bases short, with 10 bases between. CDR3 in amino acids: CASTNPYSYNEQFF. CDR3 sequence (DNA): TGTGCCAGCACCAACCCTTACTCCTACAATGAGCAGTTCTTC.

Of note for this clone: The junction does not match germline at one end; this may be a read error. CDR3 sequence (DNA): TGTGCTAGCAGCCCTACAGGGGGCTACACAGATACGCAGTATTTT. Protein sequence: CASSPTGGYTDTQYF. The V call is TRBV7-7, the J call TRBJ2-3; 9 bases are a match to TRBD1. Germline V gene sequence: CDR1 SSHAT, CDR2 FNYEAQ (reference sequence). This CDR3 comprises 15 residues.

V usage is TRBV4-2 and J usage is TRBJ1-6; the D gene is possibly TRBD1 (5 bases). V was cut by 2 bases and J by 0 bases, with 14 bases left in between. Germline V gene lookup returns CDR1 LGHNA and CDR2 YNFKEQ. This CDR3 comprises 18 residues. The CDR3 nucleotides read TGTGCCAGCAGCCAACACTGGAGGGACCTCTCCTATAATTCACCCCTCCACTTT. Encoded protein: CASSQHWRDLSYNSPLHF.

This clone was detected once. This sequence joins TRBV11-2 and TRBJ2-3, with a tentative D call TRBD1 (5 bases). This CDR3 is built from 17 residues. Germline V gene lookup returns CDR1 SGHAT and CDR2 FQNNGV. Trimming cost V 4 bases and J 2 bases, with 19 bases left between them. Here the CDR3 reads CASSSSGPRAITDTQYF. CDR3 DNA sequence: TGTGCCAGCAGCTCTTCCGGGCCCAGGGCCATCACAGATACGCAGTATTTT.

The rearrangement links TRBV7-3 to TRBJ2-5; TRBD2 matches at 7 bases. The CDR3 sequence is 15 residues long. The ends lost 0 bases at V and 1 base at J; junction bases unmatched: 2. Germline CDR1 reads SGHTA; CDR2 reads FQGTGA. The DNA for the CDR3 is TGTGCCAGCAGCTTAACGGGAGGGACCCAAGAGACCCAGTACTTC. Translation gives CASSLTGGTQETQYF.

This clone appeared a few times. The chain couples TRBV28 to TRBJ2-2; 9 nucleotides agree with TRBD2. Looked up from germline, CDR1 is MDHEN and CDR2 is SYDVKM. This CDR3 comprises 15 residues. V was pared by 5 bases and J by 0 bases, with 1 base of the junction left unmatched. CDR3 DNA sequence: TGTGCCAGCAGTATAGCGGGAGCGAACACCGGGGAGCTGTTTTTT. It is translated as CASSIAGANTGELFF.

CDR3 amino acids: CASSHQETQYF. CDR3 in DNA: TGTGCCAGCAGCCACCAAGAGACCCAGTACTTC. V is TRBV7-9 and J is TRBJ2-5; no clear D. This CDR3 has 11 amino acids. Germline values: CDR1 SEHNR, CDR2 FQNEAQ (reference sequence). The V end was cut by 5 bases, the J end by 0 bases, with 1 base between.

This rearrangement joins TRBV4-3 to TRBJ2-7; 9 positions match TRBD1. The CDR3 contains 14 residues. CDR1 is LGHNA and CDR2 is YSLEER in the germline V gene. The J segment lost 3 bases and the V segment lost 5 bases, leaving 5 bases of the junction unmatched. CDR3 region: CASSIGTGIYEQYF. In nucleotides, the CDR3 is TGCGCCAGCAGCATAGGGACAGGGATCTACGAGCAGTACTTC.

This chain connects TRBV18 to TRBJ1-1; a possible D gene is TRBD1 (6 bases). Germline V gene sequence: CDR1 KGHSH, CDR2 LQKENI. This CDR3 is 15 amino acids long. Trimming left V 1 base short and J 7 bases short, with 16 bases between. The CDR3 sequence is CASSPRTDFKFEAFF. The CDR3, as DNA: TGTGCCAGCTCACCACGGACAGACTTTAAATTTGAAGCTTTCTTT.